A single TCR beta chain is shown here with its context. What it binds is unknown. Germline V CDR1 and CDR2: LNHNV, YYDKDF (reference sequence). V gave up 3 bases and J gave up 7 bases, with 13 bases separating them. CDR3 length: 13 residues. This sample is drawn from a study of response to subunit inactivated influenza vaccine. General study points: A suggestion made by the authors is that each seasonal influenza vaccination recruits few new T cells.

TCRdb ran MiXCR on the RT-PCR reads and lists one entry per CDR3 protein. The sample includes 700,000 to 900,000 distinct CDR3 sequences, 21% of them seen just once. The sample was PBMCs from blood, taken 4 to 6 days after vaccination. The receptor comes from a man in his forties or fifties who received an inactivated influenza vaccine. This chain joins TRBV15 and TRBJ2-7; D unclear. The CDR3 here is CATSSRALGEQYF. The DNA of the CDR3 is TGTGCCACCAGCAGTCGAGCCCTGGGGGAGCAGTACTTC.